This entry features one TCR beta chain sequence. Its antigen is undetermined. This record belongs to a study of identical twins. V lost 8 bases and J lost 0; bases outside the gene matches: 4. Germline CDR1 is LNHNV and CDR2 is YYDKDF (reference sequence). The CDR3 contains 14 residues. TCRdb processed the 5' RACE reads anew with MiXCR; each CDR3 protein has one entry. The sample lists 750,000 to 950,000 distinct CDR3 sequences, approximately 13% occurring once. General observations from the study: The authors noted that invariant MAIT and iNKT cells could partly confound zero-insertion analyses. Conclusions were based on cross-sectional statistical analysis, without following the same donors. The more abundant beta clonotypes in cord blood had fewer insertions, and memory repertoires did not show this.

Among all donors, each was a healthy Caucasian. This sample was shared with a second study, whose subject was yellow fever vaccine responses in identical twins.

The J gene is TRBJ2-1, the V gene TRBV15, with 7 positions matching TRBD1. The source material was PBMCs. The source is a woman younger than 30 in good health. This chain's CDR3 is CATATGSSYNEQFF. Written as DNA, the CDR3 is TGTGCCACCGCGACAGGGAGCTCCTACAATGAGCAGTTCTTC. The entire variable domain, with the rest obtained from reference TRBV15 and TRBJ2-1, is as follows: DAMVIQNPRYQVTQFGKPVTLSCSQTLNHNVMYWYQQKSSQAPKLLFHYYDKDFNNEADTPDNFQSRRPNTSFCFLDIRSPGLGDTAMYLCATATGSSYNEQFFGPGTRLTVL.